Listed here are 21 T cell receptor beta chains from one sample, sequenced in a study of CD8 T cells in ankylosing spondylitis. Whole-study results and caveats: For ankylosing spondylitis blood, a TCR beta motif of 8 or 9 highly homologous variants appeared characteristic.

TCRdb ran MiXCR on the 5' RACE reads and lists one entry per CDR3 protein. The data contain around 490,000 distinct CDR3 sequences, roughly 5% of them singletons. Which antigens these TCRs recognize remains unknown. Material for sequencing was blood, either unsorted or a sorted T cell fraction (not recorded which). These receptors all stem from a male donor with ankylosing spondylitis.

This clonotype was seen repeatedly, ten times or more. This chain joins TRBV12-3 or TRBV12-4 and TRBJ2-1; D tentatively fits TRBD1 or TRBD2 (5 bases each). Trimming cost V 4 bases and J 4 bases, with 14 bases left between them. The CDR3 totals 15 residues. The CDR3 loop reads CASSSGLQVYNEQFF. CDR3 nucleotides: TGTGCCAGCAGTTCGGGGCTCCAAGTATACAATGAGCAGTTCTTC.

The rearrangement links TRBV27 to TRBJ2-5; D could derive from TRBD1 or TRBD2 (5 bases each). CDR3 length: 15 residues. Trimming stripped 5 bases from V and 5 bases from J, with 18 bases between. The germline CDR1 and CDR2 sequences are MNHEY and SMNVEV (reference sequence). The DNA for the CDR3 is TGTGCCAGCAGTCCCCTCAGGGAAAGGGACGAGACCCAGTACTTC. Its protein is CASSPLRERDETQYF.

This clonotype occurred many times. The rearrangement uses TRBV12-3 or TRBV12-4 and TRBJ2-1, with D perhaps TRBD2 (6 bases). This CDR3 comprises 14 residues. The V end was cut by 8 bases, the J end by 9 bases, with 20 bases between. CDR3 coding DNA: TGTGCCAGCGAACTCACCCGGGCCGGGGGTGAGCAGTTCTTC. As protein: CASELTRAGGEQFF.

In this sample, this clonotype turned up many times. The chain has TRBV7-2 and TRBJ2-3, with TRBD2 identical over 10 bases. V trimming: 2 bases; J trimming: 2 bases; junction bases outside the gene matches: 1. Germline assignment: CDR1 SGHTA and CDR2 FQGNSA. This CDR3 comprises 15 residues. The CDR3 bases are TGTGCCAGCAGCTTACTAGCGGGGGTCACAGATACGCAGTATTTT. Translation gives CASSLLAGVTDTQYF.

This clonotype was seen at least ten times. The rearrangement joins TRBV10-3 to TRBJ2-3; possibly TRBD2 for D (5 bases). Germline CDR1 is ENHRY and CDR2 is SYGVKD. Trimming cost V 2 bases and J 6 bases, with 9 bases left between them. The CDR3 runs to 13 residues. CDR3 in DNA: TGTGCCATCAGTGAGAATAGGAGGGATACGCAGTATTTT. Residues: CAISENRRDTQYF.

This clonotype has ten or more counts. This chain uses TRBV27 with TRBJ1-2, with TRBD1 as a possible D gene (6 bases). This CDR3 is 14 amino acids long. The V end was cut by 7 bases, the J end by 6 bases, with 18 bases between. Germline V gene data show CDR1 as MNHEY and CDR2 as SMNVEV (reference sequence). As DNA, the CDR3 is TGTGCCAGCACAAGCTATCAGGGGCTACATGGCTACACCTTC. It yields the protein CASTSYQGLHGYTF.

This clonotype was seen ten or more times. This chain uses TRBV6-6 with TRBJ2-1; D unresolved. V gave up 5 bases and J gave up 9 bases, with 14 bases separating them. The CDR3 has 13 residues. In germline, CDR1 is MNHNY, CDR2 SVGAGI (reference sequence). As DNA, the CDR3 is TGTGCCAGCAGTCCTATGCTGGTGGGTGAGCAGTTCTTC. Its protein is CASSPMLVGEQFF.

This clonotype came up many times. CDR3 nucleotide sequence: TGTGCCAGCAGCTCCCGGGCGGATACGCAGTATTTT. It specifies CASSSRADTQYF. The rearrangement uses TRBV9 and TRBJ2-3; D gene uncertain. CDR1 and CDR2 from the germline V gene are SGDLS and YYNGEE. V lost 4 bases, J lost 6 bases, and 9 bases lay in between. This CDR3 spans 12 amino acids. Full variable domain (missing parts from reference TRBV9 and TRBJ2-3): DSGVTQTPKHLITATGQRVTLRCSPRSGDLSVYWYQQSLDQGLQFLIQYYNGEERAKGNILERFSAQQFPDLHSELNLSSLELGDSALYFCASSSRADTQYFGPGTRLTVL.

The sample holds a few counts of this clonotype. J is TRBJ1-4 and V is TRBV16; unclear D gene. The CDR3 is 15 residues long. CDR1 and CDR2 from the germline V gene are KGHSY and FQNENV. Trimming pared 0 bases from V and 5 bases from J, leaving 10 bases between. In DNA form, the CDR3 reads TGTGCCAGCAGCCAATCAACGGCCGCAAATGAAAAACTGTTTTTT. It is translated as CASSQSTAANEKLFF.

This clonotype has more than one count but fewer than ten. This chain's CDR3 is CASTTGTTSYNEQFF. In DNA, the CDR3 is TGTGCCAGCACAACCGGGACCACCTCCTACAATGAGCAGTTCTTC. The chain carries TRBV7-8 and TRBJ2-1; D may match TRBD1 or TRBD2 (5 bases each). Per germline, CDR1 SGHVS and CDR2 FQNEAQ. The length of the CDR3 is 15 residues. V was pared by 7 bases and J by 0 bases, with 13 bases between.

The chain combines TRBV28 with TRBJ2-1; D is unresolved. There are 20 residues in the CDR3. CDR1 MDHEN and CDR2 SYDVKM come from the germline V gene. Trimming removed 5 bases at V and 1 base at J, with 27 bases between. The DNA for the CDR3 is TGTGCCAGCAGTCAAAACCTCCGAGAACGGCCCTTCTTATCCTACAATGAGCAGTTCTTC. Translated, it gives CASSQNLRERPFLSYNEQFF.

This clonotype was seen many times. The chain recombines TRBV13 with TRBJ2-7, with a tentative D call TRBD2 (5 bases). The V and J ends lost 2 bases and 2 bases respectively, with 7 bases between them. This CDR3 comprises 13 residues. CDR1 is PRHDT and CDR2 is FYEKMQ in the germline V gene (reference sequence). The CDR3 DNA is TGTGCCAGCAGCTTACTGCGGGCCTACGAGCAGTACTTC. Translated, it gives CASSLLRAYEQYF. The full variable domain, rest sourced from reference TRBV13 and TRBJ2-7, is AAGVIQSPRHLIKEKRETATLKCYPIPRHDTVYWYQQGPGQDPQFLISFYEKMQSDKGSIPDRFSAQQFSDYHSELNMSSLELGDSALYFCASSLLRAYEQYFGPGTRLTVT.

Remarks on this clonotype: One junction end disagrees with the germline gene, perhaps due to a read error. The genes are TRBV5-1 and TRBJ2-7, with 7 bases identical to TRBD1. CDR1 and CDR2 (germline): SGHRS, YFSETQ. The CDR3 has 14 amino acids. CDR3 region: CASSTGDSRYEQYF. DNA for the CDR3: TGTGCCAGCAGCACCGGGGACAGTCGTTACGAGCAGTACTTC.

This clonotype was counted at least ten times. The V and J genes are TRBV2 and TRBJ2-7; 7 bases agree with TRBD1. The germline V gene has CDR1 SNHLY and CDR2 FYNNEI. The CDR3 extends over 16 amino acids. The trim removed 1 base at V and 3 bases at J, leaving 9 bases unmatched. The CDR3: CASSEGPQGSGYEQYF. CDR3 nucleotides: TGTGCCAGCAGTGAAGGACCACAGGGGTCAGGCTACGAGCAGTACTTC.

This clonotype was seen at least ten times. The chain links TRBV7-9 to TRBJ1-5, with D hard to call. This CDR3 spans 15 amino acids. Germline CDR1 SEHNR, CDR2 FQNEAQ (reference sequence). Trimming stripped 4 bases from V and 3 bases from J, with 13 bases between. The CDR3 sequence is CASSSWGNPNQPQHF. DNA for the CDR3: TGTGCCAGCAGCTCCTGGGGTAACCCCAATCAGCCCCAGCATTTT.

This clonotype occurred many times. This chain joins TRBV5-1 and TRBJ1-4, with D perhaps matching TRBD1 (5 bases). There are 14 residues in the CDR3. Trimming shortened V by 2 bases and J by 8 bases, and 13 bases separated the two germline ends. The germline gives CDR1 SGHRS, CDR2 YFSETQ. CDR3 amino acids: CASSFDGQQEKLFF. Written as DNA, the CDR3 is TGCGCCAGCAGCTTCGACGGACAACAGGAAAAACTGTTTTTT.

This clonotype was observed at least ten times. The J gene is TRBJ1-1, the V gene TRBV7-9; a weak D match, TRBD1 (6 bases). The ends were cut back, 1 base at V and 3 bases at J, with 15 bases in the middle. From germline, CDR1 is SEHNR and CDR2 FQNEAQ (reference sequence). This CDR3 contains 16 residues. The CDR3 loop is CASSLGGGFPYTEAFF. CDR3 nucleotides: TGTGCCAGCAGCTTAGGAGGGGGATTTCCGTACACTGAAGCTTTCTTT.

This clonotype was seen repeatedly, ten times or more. This chain uses TRBV5-1 with TRBJ2-6; D gene unclear. With 4 bases removed from V and 3 bases from J, the gap between germline ends came to 5 bases. Germline-derived CDR1 and CDR2 are SGHRS and YFSETQ. This CDR3 is 13 amino acids long. The CDR3 spells CASSPIGANVLTF. CDR3 in DNA: TGCGCCAGCAGCCCAATTGGGGCCAACGTCCTGACTTTC.

This clonotype showed up many times. The chain uses TRBV7-8 and TRBJ1-2, with TRBD1 matching over 7 bases. CDR3 size: 13 residues. Trimming at V came to 8 bases and at J to 2 bases, leaving 5 bases not matched to a gene. CDR1 and CDR2 (germline): SGHVS, FQNEAQ. The CDR3, as DNA: TGTGCCAGCGGACTGGGACAGAACTATGGCTACACCTTC. Translating gives CASGLGQNYGYTF.

This clonotype showed up many times. The rearrangement links TRBV7-9 to TRBJ2-7; D is ambiguous. Trimming stripped 5 bases from V and 6 bases from J, with 11 bases between. The CDR3 contains 12 residues. Per germline, CDR1 SEHNR and CDR2 FQNEAQ (reference sequence). The CDR3 DNA follows: TGTGCCAGCAGCCGACAATCGCCCGAGCAGTACTTC. Translation: CASSRQSPEQYF.

The V and J genes are TRBV7-6 and TRBJ2-3, with TRBD1 identical over 8 bases. V shed 5 bases and J 5 bases; nucleotides not matched to a gene: 3. Germline CDR1 SGHVS, CDR2 FNYEAQ. There are 13 residues in the CDR3. The CDR3 region is CASSPGGVDTQYF. In DNA form, the CDR3 reads TGTGCCAGCAGCCCAGGGGGCGTAGATACGCAGTATTTT.